What follows are 20 T cell receptor beta chains derived from one specimen sequenced in a study of T cells after yellow fever vaccination. TCRdb called the 5' RACE reads again in MiXCR, with one record for every CDR3 protein. The sample records 95,000 to 100,000 distinct CDR3 sequences, roughly 5.8% being singletons. The sequenced sample was CD8+ T cells sorted from PBMCs, obtained 10 days after the yellow fever booster vaccination. The source is a man aged 18 to 29 who received the YFV17D yellow fever vaccine.

The rearrangement uses TRBV5-1 and TRBJ2-6; unclear D gene. Germline V CDR1 and CDR2: SGHRS, YFSETQ. The CDR3 is 16 residues long. V lost 0 bases, J lost 2 bases, and 9 bases lay in between. This CDR3 reads CASSLAPLTGANVLTF. Written as DNA, the CDR3 is TGCGCCAGCAGCTTGGCTCCGCTTACTGGGGCCAACGTCCTGACTTTC.

The chain employs TRBV19 and TRBJ2-1, with D possibly TRBD2 on 6 matching bases. Trimming stripped 5 bases from V and 9 bases from J, with 20 bases between. Per germline, CDR1 LNHDA and CDR2 SQIVND (reference sequence). CDR3 length equals 15 residues. This chain's CDR3 is CASSSRLVARGEQFF. The DNA for the CDR3 is TGTGCCAGTAGTTCAAGACTAGTGGCTCGGGGTGAGCAGTTCTTC. The full variable domain, with the rest looked up from reference TRBV19 and TRBJ2-1, is DGGITQSPKYLFRKEGQNVTLSCEQNLNHDAMYWYRQDPGQGLRLIYYSQIVNDFQKGDIAEGYSVSREKKESFPLTVTSAQKNPTAFYLCASSSRLVARGEQFFGPGTRLTVL.

In this sample, this clonotype turned up many times. The chain links TRBV7-8 to TRBJ2-7; D gene ambiguous. The V gene's germline CDR1 is SGHVS and CDR2 FQNEAQ. Trimming removed 2 bases at V and 2 bases at J, with 16 bases between. The CDR3 is 16 amino acids. The CDR3 DNA reads as TGTGCCAGCAGCTTATTTAAGGGTCCAGAACCCTACGAGCAGTACGTC. It translates to CASSLFKGPEPYEQYV.

The chain couples TRBV5-1 to TRBJ2-4, with D uncertain. The CDR3 length is 18 residues. The V end was cut by 0 bases, the J end by 1 base, with 17 bases between. CDR1 and CDR2 (germline): SGHRS, YFSETQ. The CDR3 DNA reads TGCGCCAGCAGCTTGGAGCTGGGCAGCATTCCTGCCAAAAACATTCAGTACTTC. Residues: CASSLELGSIPAKNIQYF.

This clonotype has a handful of counts. The V call is TRBV6-2 or TRBV6-3, the J call TRBJ1-1; 8 bases fit TRBD1. Germline V gene data show CDR1 as MNHEY and CDR2 as SVGEGT. V dropped 7 bases and J dropped 3; count of bases not matched to a gene: 7. The CDR3 length is 14 residues. The chain's CDR3 is CASKTTGAYTEAFF. Here the CDR3 DNA reads TGTGCCAGCAAGACGACAGGGGCTTACACTGAAGCTTTCTTT.

In its sample, this clonotype was seen a few times. The chain recombines TRBV5-1 with TRBJ2-7, with no clear D. The CDR3 runs 11 residues. In germline, CDR1 is SGHRS, CDR2 YFSETQ. Trimming pared 1 base from V and 6 bases from J, leaving 5 bases between. Written as DNA, the CDR3 is TGCGCCAGCAGCTTGACATCCGAGCAGTACTTC. Amino acids: CASSLTSEQYF.

In this sample, this clonotype turned up many times. The genes are TRBV5-5 and TRBJ1-5, with TRBD1 identical over 9 bases. CDR1 and CDR2 (germline): SGHKS, YYEKEE (reference sequence). V shed 0 bases and J 7 bases; nucleotides not matched to a gene: 5. The CDR3 extends over 15 amino acids. The CDR3 DNA reads TGTGCCAGCAGCTTGGACAGGGGGCAGGGACAGCCCCAGCATTTT. Translation: CASSLDRGQGQPQHF.

The chain uses TRBV3-1 and TRBJ1-5; a possible D gene is TRBD1 (6 bases). The CDR3 extends over 16 amino acids. V gave up 0 bases and J gave up 3 bases, with 12 bases separating them. Germline V lookup: CDR1 LGHDT, CDR2 YNNKEL (reference sequence). The CDR3 DNA sequence: TGTGCCAGCAGCCAAGATGCGGGGGCCTACAATCAGCCCCAGCATTTT. This gives the protein CASSQDAGAYNQPQHF.

Ten or more counts support this clonotype. J is TRBJ2-2 and V is TRBV6-5; D is tentatively TRBD1 or TRBD2 (5 bases each). Germline V gene sequence: CDR1 MNHEY, CDR2 SVGAGI. This CDR3 has 14 amino acids. Trimming removed 2 bases from V and 2 bases from J, with 6 bases in between. For the CDR3, the DNA is TGTGCCAGCAGTTACGGGGGTAACACCGGGGAGCTGTTTTTT. This codes for CASSYGGNTGELFF.

This clonotype was counted between two and nine times. The rearrangement joins TRBV10-3 to TRBJ2-5, with 8 bases identical to TRBD1. The germline CDR1 and CDR2 sequences are ENHRY and SYGVKD. Trimming cost V 10 bases and J 5 bases; bases outside gene matches: 12. This CDR3 comprises 14 residues. CDR3 residues: CANLRTGTQETQYF. The CDR3 nucleotides read TGTGCCAACCTCCGGACAGGGACCCAGGAGACCCAGTACTTC.

The V call is TRBV12-3 or TRBV12-4, the J call TRBJ2-2; 10 nucleotides match TRBD1. J was trimmed by 5 bases and V by 4 bases; bases with no gene match: 4. This CDR3 has 15 residues. The CDR3 DNA reads TGTGCCAGCAGTTCGTCGGGACAGGGGACCGGGGAGCTGTTTTTT. Amino acids: CASSSSGQGTGELFF.

This clonotype appeared many times. The chain couples TRBV2 to TRBJ2-1; TRBD2 matches 8 bases. Germline lookup yields CDR1 SNHLY and CDR2 FYNNEI. The ends lost 8 bases at V and 3 bases at J; junction bases unmatched: 9. CDR3 length: 15 residues. The CDR3 nucleotides are TGTGCCAGCGCGGCCCAGGCGGGGGGCTACAATGAGCAGTTCTTC. Residues: CASAAQAGGYNEQFF.

In this sample, this clonotype turned up a few times. CDR3 nucleotides: TGTGCTAGTGGTTTGGTCCTAGAGGGGATCACTGAAGCTTTCTTT. Translating gives CASGLVLEGITEAFF. The V gene is TRBV12-5, the J gene TRBJ1-1; D possibly corresponds to TRBD1 (5 bases). There are 15 residues in the CDR3. The V gene lost 0 bases and the J gene lost 4 bases, with 12 bases spanning the gap. Germline lookup yields CDR1 LGHNT and CDR2 FRNRAP.

This clonotype showed up just a few times. V gene TRBV27 combines with J gene TRBJ2-5; 12 positions match TRBD1. The CDR3 extends over 16 amino acids. CDR1 and CDR2 from the germline V gene are MNHEY and SMNVEV (reference sequence). V lost 2 bases to trimming and J lost 5 bases; unmatched junction nucleotides: 6. The CDR3 reads CASSLLGTGGLETQYF. In DNA, the CDR3 is TGTGCCAGCAGTTTACTAGGGACAGGGGGCCTGGAGACCCAGTACTTC.

This clonotype has just a few counts. The chain links TRBV29-1 to TRBJ1-4; 8 bases align to TRBD1. The ends lost 6 bases at V and 10 bases at J; junction bases unmatched: 7. The germline V gene has CDR1 SQVTM and CDR2 ANQGSEA. CDR3 length: 12 residues. The CDR3 sequence: CSVTGASGKLFF. CDR3 bases: TGCAGCGTGACAGGGGCCTCTGGAAAACTGTTTTTT.

This clonotype was counted only a few times. V usage is TRBV5-1 and J usage is TRBJ1-1; a possible D gene is TRBD1 (5 bases). Germline values: CDR1 SGHRS, CDR2 YFSETQ. There are 16 residues in the CDR3. The V end was cut by 2 bases, the J end by 0 bases, with 14 bases between. Written as DNA, the CDR3 is TGCGCCAGCAGCTTACCGGGACCGAGGGTGAACACTGAAGCTTTCTTT. Its translation is CASSLPGPRVNTEAFF.

This clonotype turned up a few times. J is TRBJ2-3 and V is TRBV12-3 or TRBV12-4, with D possibly TRBD1 on 6 matching bases. The CDR3 covers 15 residues. V lost 3 bases to trimming and J lost 3 bases, with 13 bases between them. The CDR3 DNA sequence: TGTGCCAGCAGTTTCCTCCTTGGACAGACAGATACGCAGTATTTT. Protein sequence: CASSFLLGQTDTQYF.

The rearrangement uses TRBV7-2 and TRBJ1-1; the D is unclear. Germline V gene lookup returns CDR1 SGHTA and CDR2 FQGNSA. Trimming stripped 4 bases from V and 3 bases from J, with 12 bases between. The CDR3 consists of 14 residues. CDR3 bases: TGTGCCAGCAGCTCCGTCCCGACGGACACTGAAGCTTTCTTT. Translation gives CASSSVPTDTEAFF.

This clonotype was observed at least ten times. The genes are TRBV4-3 and TRBJ2-1; D is unresolved. The ends were cut back, 4 bases at V and 9 bases at J, with 10 bases in the middle. Germline V gives CDR1 LGHNA, CDR2 YSLEER. CDR3 length: 12 amino acids. As DNA, the CDR3 is TGCGCCAGCAGCCCCTCCAACGGTGAGCAGTTCTTC. Amino acid sequence: CASSPSNGEQFF.

This clonotype occurred many times. In nucleotides, the CDR3 is TGTGCCGGGTCAGATCCTTTCACAGATACGCAGTATTTT. It translates to CAGSDPFTDTQYF. The chain joins TRBV28 to TRBJ2-3; D ambiguous. Germline lookup yields CDR1 MDHEN and CDR2 SYDVKM. CDR3 length equals 13 residues. Deletions cut 11 bases from V and 2 bases from J, with 14 bases between.